These T cell receptor beta chains were read from a single sample in a study of T cell changes during pregnancy in multiple sclerosis. The repertoire was sequenced with immunoSEQ multiplex PCR; TCRdb's copy has only in-frame clones and lacks some. The sample has about 87,000 clones; around 95% are singletons. Sequencing used peripheral blood, obtained in the third trimester of pregnancy. These TCRs come from a female donor in good health, enrolled as a control in a pregnancy study. Both conserved end residues are part of each CDR3. The D gene is left open where the match is weak. Rows give clone size only sometimes, using once, few, many, or a class for an expanded clone.

TRBJ2-7 TRBV7-2 - - TGTGCCAGCAGCCCGCACCTACTTTCATACTACGAGCAGTACTTC CASSPHLLSYYEQYF
TRBJ2-7 TRBV19 TRBD2 - TGTGCCAGTAGTATTCCGGGAGGGCCTACCTACGAGCAGTACTTC CASSIPGGPTYEQYF
TRBJ1-1 TRBV5-1 - - TGCGCCAGCAGCCAGGAGGGTTGGGGGGACACTGAAGCTTTCTTT CASSQEGWGDTEAFF
TRBJ2-4 TRBV7-9 - - TGTGCCAGCAGCTCGGACAGTATGGGCAAAAACATTCAGTACTTC CASSSDSMGKNIQYF
TRBJ2-1 TRBV2 - - TGTGCCAGCAGTGGCCCTAGCTCCTACAATGAGCAGTTCTTC CASSGPSSYNEQFF
TRBJ2-1 TRBV7-9 TRBD1 - TGTGCCGGAAGTGGACAGGACCGGGCCAATGAGCAGTTCTTC CAGSGQDRANEQFF
TRBJ2-1 TRBV5-1 - - TGCGCCAGCAGCTTGGGGCAGGTCTCCTACAATGAGCAGTTCTTC CASSLGQVSYNEQFF
TRBJ2-3 TRBV6-4 - - TGTGCCAGCATCCGACTTAGCGTCACAGATACGCAGTATTTT CASIRLSVTDTQYF
TRBJ2-7 TRBV18 TRBD2 - TGTGCCAGCTCACCGAGCGGGGGCTACGAGCAGTACTTC CASSPSGGYEQYF
TRBJ2-1 TRBV19 TRBD2 - TGTGCCAGTAGTATTTCTATCCTAGCGGAGTCCTACAATGAGCAGTTCTTC CASSISILAESYNEQFF
TRBJ2-7 TRBV28 TRBD1 - TGTGCCAGCAGCTCCGGGACAGGGCATCGAATATGGTACGAGCAGTACTTC CASSSGTGHRIWYEQYF
TRBJ2-3 TRBV23-1 TRBD1 - TGCGCCAGCTTCGGACAGGGGCGATCTCGACTCGCAGATACGCAGTATTTT CASFGQGRSRLADTQYF
TRBJ1-1 TRBV27 TRBD1 - TGTGCCAGCAGTCCGACAGGGGGGAACACTGAAGCTTTCTTT CASSPTGGNTEAFF
TRBJ1-2 TRBV6-1 - - TGTGCCAGCAGTGGGGGCCACCAGGGCTATGGCTACACCTTC CASSGGHQGYGYTF
TRBJ2-7 TRBV25-1 - - TGTGCCAGCAGGCAGACCTACGAGCAGTACTTC CASRQTYEQYF
TRBJ2-5 TRBV28 TRBD2 - TGTGCCAGCAGTCTAGCGGGAGGGGGTGAGACCCAGTACTTC CASSLAGGGETQYF
TRBJ1-5 TRBV6-6 - - TGTGCCAGCAGTTACTCGACCGACAGGCAGCCCCAGCATTTT CASSYSTDRQPQHF
TRBJ1-1 TRBV4-1 TRBD1 - TGCGCCAGCAGCCAAGAAGGGGGCCAGGAAGCTTTCTTT CASSQEGGQEAFF
TRBJ2-2 TRBV2 - - TGTGCCAGCAGTGAAGGGGGCCTAGTCCCGGAGCTGTTTTTT CASSEGGLVPELFF
TRBJ2-5 TRBV7-9 TRBD2 - TGTGCCAGCAGCTACCGACTCACTAGCGGGGTATTCCAAGAGACCCAGTACTTC CASSYRLTSGVFQETQYF
TRBJ2-7 TRBV30 - once TGTGCCTGGGGGGCAAAATCCTACGAGCAGTACTTC CAWGAKSYEQYF
TRBJ2-7 TRBV4-1 TRBD2 few TGCGCCAGCAGCCAAACTAGCGGGACACCCTACGAGCAGTACTTC CASSQTSGTPYEQYF
TRBJ2-5 TRBV28 TRBD1 - TGTGCCAGCAGTTCCCCCGACAGGGCTAAAGAGACCCAGTACTTC CASSSPDRAKETQYF
TRBJ1-4 TRBV4-1 - - TGCGCCAGCAGCCTCGGCAGGCGCGAAAAACTGTTTTTT CASSLGRREKLFF
TRBJ2-1 TRBV9 - - TGTGCCAGCAGCGTAGATCCCGGACTCGGCAATGAGCAGTTCTTC CASSVDPGLGNEQFF
TRBJ2-5 TRBV5-1 TRBD2 - TGCGCCAGTGGGCGGGAGGTCCTCCAAGAGACCCAGTACTTC CASGREVLQETQYF
TRBJ1-5 TRBV11-3 - - TGTGCCAGCAGCTCTCGAGGAAGAGGTCAGCCCCAGCATTTT CASSSRGRGQPQHF
TRBJ2-4 TRBV7-8 - - TGTGCCAGCACGTCATTGCCGGGGGTAGCCCAGTACTTC CASTSLPGVAQYF
TRBJ1-1 TRBV5-1 - - TGCGCCAGCAGCTTGGGTGTGGGGGGAGTGAACACTGAAGCTTTCTTT CASSLGVGGVNTEAFF
TRBJ2-1 TRBV18 TRBD2 - TGTGCCAGCTCACCGGGGACTACGGCCGAGCAGTTCTTC CASSPGTTAEQFF
TRBJ1-4 TRBV6-1 TRBD1 - TGTGCCAGCAGAGCCCCGGGACAGGCGGATGAAAAACTGTTTTTT CASRAPGQADEKLFF
TRBJ2-1 TRBV19 TRBD2 - TGTGCCAGTAGTATGGGGGTTGGTAGCGGGAGAGGGTACTACAATGAGCAGTTCTTC CASSMGVGSGRGYYNEQFF
TRBJ1-5 TRBV5-1 - - TGCGCCAGCAGAGGTTTAAGGACAGTTTCAAAACAGTCAAGTCAATGGCTCAATCAGCCCCAGCATTTT CASRGLRTVSKQSSQWLNQPQHF
TRBJ2-7 TRBV11-2 TRBD2 - TGTGCCAGCAGCCAGGGACTAGCGGGCCCCTACGAGCAGTACTTC CASSQGLAGPYEQYF
TRBJ1-2 TRBV28 TRBD1 - TGTGCCAGCAGTTTACAGACAGGGAGCTATGGCTACACCTTC CASSLQTGSYGYTF
TRBJ2-2 TRBV5-4 TRBD2 once TGTGCCAGCAGCTCCGGGACTAGCGGGAGTCGGACCGGGGAGCTGTTTTTT CASSSGTSGSRTGELFF
TRBJ2-5 TRBV13 TRBD1 - TGTGCCAGCAGCTTAGCGGGACAGGGCGATCCCCAGTACTTC CASSLAGQGDPQYF
TRBJ2-3 TRBV27 - - TGTGCCAGCAGTCCATCTAGCAAGGGGGGCACAGATACGCAGTATTTT CASSPSSKGGTDTQYF
TRBJ1-2 TRBV7-9 TRBD1 - TGTGCCAGCAGCTTAAATTCCGAGGGGGCGGCTGGCTACACCTTC CASSLNSEGAAGYTF
TRBJ2-1 TRBV7-9 TRBD2 - TGTGCCAGCAGCCACGAGCGGGAGGGTGACAATGAGCAGTTCTTC CASSHEREGDNEQFF
TRBJ2-5 TRBV19 - - TGTGCCAGTAGTATGGGTCGCACAGGGCCACAAGAGACCCAGTACTTC CASSMGRTGPQETQYF
TRBJ2-7 TRBV28 - - TGTGCCAGCAGTTTGAATTCTTGGGGGGAAGGTAGCTACGAGCAGTACTTC CASSLNSWGEGSYEQYF
TRBJ1-2 TRBV28 TRBD1 - TGTGCCAGCAGTACTACAGGGGGCGGGGGAAGCTACACCTTC CASSTTGGGGSYTF
TRBJ2-2 TRBV25-1 - - TGTGCCAGCAGTGACCCGGCCCCCAAAGGGGACACCGGGGAGCTGTTTTTT CASSDPAPKGDTGELFF
TRBJ2-7 TRBV10-3 - - TGTGCCACTCGACAGGCCAGCTACGAGCAGTACTTC CATRQASYEQYF
TRBJ2-3 TRBV29-1 - - TGCAGCGTTGAAATCGGGAGCACAGATACGCAGTATTTT CSVEIGSTDTQYF
TRBJ2-5 TRBV19 - - TGTGCCAGTAGAGCCATCCAATCAGAGACCCAGTACTTC CASRAIQSETQYF
TRBJ1-2 TRBV15 - - TGTGCCACCAGCAGCCAGCGCTATGGCTACACCTTC CATSSQRYGYTF
TRBJ2-7 TRBV13 - - TGTGCCAGCAGCTTAAGGGGGTACGAGCAGTACTTC CASSLRGYEQYF
TRBJ2-7 TRBV15 TRBD1 - TGTGCCACCAGCGTGGGGACAGGGGGGAGTGAGCAGTACTTC CATSVGTGGSEQYF
TRBJ1-2 TRBV15 - - TGTGCCACCAGCAGAGAAGACGACAGACACTATGGCTACACCTTC CATSREDDRHYGYTF
TRBJ2-2 TRBV6-6 TRBD1 - TGTGCCACAGGGGGACAGAGCTACACCGGGGAGCTGTTTTTT CATGGQSYTGELFF
TRBJ2-7 TRBV5-1 TRBD2 - TGCGCCAGCAGCTTTAGACTAGCGGGAGGTGGCGAGCAGTACTTC CASSFRLAGGGEQYF